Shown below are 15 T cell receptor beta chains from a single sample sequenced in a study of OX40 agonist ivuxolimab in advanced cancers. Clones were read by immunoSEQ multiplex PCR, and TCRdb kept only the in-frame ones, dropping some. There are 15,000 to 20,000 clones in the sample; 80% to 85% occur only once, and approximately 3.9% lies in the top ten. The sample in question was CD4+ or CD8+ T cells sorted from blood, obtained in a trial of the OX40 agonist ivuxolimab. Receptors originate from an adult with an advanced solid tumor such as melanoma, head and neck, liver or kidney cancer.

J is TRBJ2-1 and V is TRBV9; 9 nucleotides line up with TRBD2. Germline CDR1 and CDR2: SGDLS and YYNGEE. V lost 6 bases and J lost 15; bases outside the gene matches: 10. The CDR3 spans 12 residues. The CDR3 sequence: CASNIPREGLFF. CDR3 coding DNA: TGTGCCAGCAACATCCCGCGGGAGGGTCTGTTCTTC. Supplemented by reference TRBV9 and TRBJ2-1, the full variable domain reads DSGVTQTPKHLITATGQRVTLRCSPRSGDLSVYWYQQSLDQGLQFLIQYYNGEERAKGNILERFSAQQFPDLHSELNLSSLELGDSALYFCASNIPREGLFFGPGTRLTVL.

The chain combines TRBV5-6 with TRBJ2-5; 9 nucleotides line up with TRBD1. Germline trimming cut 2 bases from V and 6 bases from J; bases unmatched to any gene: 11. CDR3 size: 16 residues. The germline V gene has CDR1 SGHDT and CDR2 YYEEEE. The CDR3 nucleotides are TGTGCCAGCAGCTTCGGGTTTTGGACAGGGGACAAGACCCAGTACTTC. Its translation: CASSFGFWTGDKTQYF.

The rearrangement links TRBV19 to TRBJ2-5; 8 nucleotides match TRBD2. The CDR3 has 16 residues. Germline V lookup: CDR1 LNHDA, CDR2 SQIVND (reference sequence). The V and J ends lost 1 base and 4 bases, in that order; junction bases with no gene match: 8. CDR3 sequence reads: CASSIGLAGRGETQYF. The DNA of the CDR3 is TGTGCCAGTAGTATAGGACTAGCCGGGAGGGGAGAGACCCAGTACTTC.

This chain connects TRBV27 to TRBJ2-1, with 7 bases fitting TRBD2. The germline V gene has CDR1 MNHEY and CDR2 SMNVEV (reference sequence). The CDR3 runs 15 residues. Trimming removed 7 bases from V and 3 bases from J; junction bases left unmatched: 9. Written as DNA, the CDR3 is TGTGCCAGCACTAAGCCTAGCGGAGACTACAATGAGCAGTTCTTC. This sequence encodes CASTKPSGDYNEQFF.

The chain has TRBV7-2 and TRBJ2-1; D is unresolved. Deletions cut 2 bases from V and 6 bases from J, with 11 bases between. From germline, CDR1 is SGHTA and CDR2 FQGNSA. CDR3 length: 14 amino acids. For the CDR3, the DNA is TGTGCCAGCAGCTTATCTCCAGGCCCCAATGAGCAGTTCTTC. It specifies CASSLSPGPNEQFF.

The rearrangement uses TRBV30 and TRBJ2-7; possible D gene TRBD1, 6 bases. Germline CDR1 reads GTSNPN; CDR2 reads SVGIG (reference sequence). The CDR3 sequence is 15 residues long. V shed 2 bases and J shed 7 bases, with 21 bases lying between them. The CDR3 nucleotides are TGTGCCTGGAGTCAATTATGGCAGGGGAGAAGAGAGCAGTACTTC. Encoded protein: CAWSQLWQGRREQYF.

This chain's CDR3 is CASSPDLDLYGYTF. In DNA form, the CDR3 reads TGTGCCAGCTCACCCGACCTTGATCTCTATGGCTACACCTTC. The gene calls are TRBV18 and TRBJ1-2; D remains ambiguous. The CDR3 totals 14 residues. V was shortened by 3 bases and J by 4 bases, with 12 bases between the two germline ends. Germline values: CDR1 KGHSH, CDR2 LQKENI.

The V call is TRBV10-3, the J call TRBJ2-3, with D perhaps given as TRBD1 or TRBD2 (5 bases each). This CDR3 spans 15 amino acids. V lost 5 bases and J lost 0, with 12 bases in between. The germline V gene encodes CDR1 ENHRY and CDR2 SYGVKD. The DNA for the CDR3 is TGTGCCATCAGTCCCCAGGGAGCCAGCACAGATACGCAGTATTTT. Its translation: CAISPQGASTDTQYF.

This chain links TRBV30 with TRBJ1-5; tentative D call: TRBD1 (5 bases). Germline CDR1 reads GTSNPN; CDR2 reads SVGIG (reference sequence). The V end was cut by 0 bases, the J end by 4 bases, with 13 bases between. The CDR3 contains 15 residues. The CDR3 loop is CAWSVGQGRNQPQHF. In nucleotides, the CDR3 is TGTGCCTGGAGTGTCGGGCAGGGTCGTAATCAGCCCCAGCATTTT.

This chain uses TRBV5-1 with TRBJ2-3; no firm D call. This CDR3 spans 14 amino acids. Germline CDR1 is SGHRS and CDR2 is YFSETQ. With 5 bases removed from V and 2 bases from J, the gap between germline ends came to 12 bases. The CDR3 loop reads CASSSPQDTDTQYF. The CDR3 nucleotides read TGCGCCAGCAGTTCGCCCCAGGACACAGATACGCAGTATTTT.

The CDR3 loop reads CASSGGTGPNQPQHF. CDR3 sequence (DNA): TGTGCCAGCAGCGGGGGGACAGGGCCCAATCAGCCCCAGCATTTT. The rearrangement links TRBV7-2 to TRBJ1-5, with TRBD1 identical over 9 bases. This CDR3 is 15 amino acids long. V lost 5 bases to trimming and J lost 3 bases; unmatched junction nucleotides: 5. Germline CDR1 SGHTA, CDR2 FQGNSA.

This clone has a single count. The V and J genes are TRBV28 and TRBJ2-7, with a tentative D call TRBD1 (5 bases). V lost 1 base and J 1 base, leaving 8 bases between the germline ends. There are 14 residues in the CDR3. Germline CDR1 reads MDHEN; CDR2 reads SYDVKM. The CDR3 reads CASSLLGQSYEQYF. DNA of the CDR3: TGTGCCAGCAGTTTATTGGGGCAGTCCTACGAGCAGTACTTC.

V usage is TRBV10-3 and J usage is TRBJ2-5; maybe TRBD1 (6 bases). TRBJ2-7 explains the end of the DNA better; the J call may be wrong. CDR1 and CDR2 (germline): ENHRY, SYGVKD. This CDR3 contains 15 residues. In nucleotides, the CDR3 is TGTGCCATCAGTGAGTCCTGGCAGGGGAGCGACGAGCAGTACTTC. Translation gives CAISESWQGSDEQYF.

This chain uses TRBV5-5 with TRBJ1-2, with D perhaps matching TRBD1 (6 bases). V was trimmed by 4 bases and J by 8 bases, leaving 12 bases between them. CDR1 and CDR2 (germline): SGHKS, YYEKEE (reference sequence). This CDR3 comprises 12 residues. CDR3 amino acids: CASSPTGAGYTF. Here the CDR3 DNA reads TGTGCCAGCAGCCCGACAGGTGCAGGCTACACCTTC.

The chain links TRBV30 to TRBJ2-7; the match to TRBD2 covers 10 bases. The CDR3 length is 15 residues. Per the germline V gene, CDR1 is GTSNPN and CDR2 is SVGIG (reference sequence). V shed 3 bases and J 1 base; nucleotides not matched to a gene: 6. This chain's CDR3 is CAWRGTSGTSYEQYF. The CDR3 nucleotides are TGTGCCTGGAGAGGAACTAGCGGGACTTCCTACGAGCAGTACTTC.